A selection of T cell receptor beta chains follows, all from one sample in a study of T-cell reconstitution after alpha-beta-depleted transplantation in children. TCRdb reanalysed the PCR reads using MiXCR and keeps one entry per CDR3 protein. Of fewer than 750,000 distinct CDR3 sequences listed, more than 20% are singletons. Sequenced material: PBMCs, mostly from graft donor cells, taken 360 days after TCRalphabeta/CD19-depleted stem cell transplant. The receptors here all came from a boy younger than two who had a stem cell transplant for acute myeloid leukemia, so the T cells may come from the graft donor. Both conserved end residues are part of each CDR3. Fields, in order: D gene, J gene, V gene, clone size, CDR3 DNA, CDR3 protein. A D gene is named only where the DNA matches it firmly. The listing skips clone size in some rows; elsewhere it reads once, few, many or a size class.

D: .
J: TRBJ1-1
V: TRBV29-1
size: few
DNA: TGCAGCGCATCACTCGACCTCTACACTGAAGCTTTCTTT
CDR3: CSASLDLYTEAFF

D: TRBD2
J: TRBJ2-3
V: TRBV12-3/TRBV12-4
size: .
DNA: TGTGCCAGCAGAGCTAGCGGGGGGGCCGGAGCTCTACCCACAGATACGCAGTATTTT
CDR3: CASRASGGAGALPTDTQYF

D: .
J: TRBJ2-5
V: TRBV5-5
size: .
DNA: TGTGCCAGCAGCGCGGGACTGATGAAAGAGACCCAGTACTTC
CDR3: CASSAGLMKETQYF

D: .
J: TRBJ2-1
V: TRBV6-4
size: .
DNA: TGTGCCAGCAGTGATTGGACGTACAATGAGCAGTTCTTC
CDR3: CASSDWTYNEQFF

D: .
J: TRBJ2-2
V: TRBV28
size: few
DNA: TGTGCCAGCAGTTTGCAAGCGGTCTATGAGACCGGGGAGCTGTTTTTT
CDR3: CASSLQAVYETGELFF

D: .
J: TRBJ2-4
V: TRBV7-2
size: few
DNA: TGTGCCAGCAGCTTAGTCTGGGCTGGGGGCAAAAACATTCAGTACTTC
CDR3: CASSLVWAGGKNIQYF

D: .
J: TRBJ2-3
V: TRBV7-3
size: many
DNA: TGTGCCAGCAGCGTTGGACTGCCCGCAGATACGCAGTATTTT
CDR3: CASSVGLPADTQYF

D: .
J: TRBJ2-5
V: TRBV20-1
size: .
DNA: TGCAGTGCAAAGGGGCGAGAGACCCAGTACTTC
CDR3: CSAKGRETQYF

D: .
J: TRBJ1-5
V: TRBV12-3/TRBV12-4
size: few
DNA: TGTGCCAGCAGTTTAAAAGGGGGGCGCAATCAGCCCCAGCATTTT
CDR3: CASSLKGGRNQPQHF

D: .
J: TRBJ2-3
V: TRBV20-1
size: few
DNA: TGCAGTGCTAGAGATGGTGGGCGGGCCGATACGCAGTATTTT
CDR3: CSARDGGRADTQYF

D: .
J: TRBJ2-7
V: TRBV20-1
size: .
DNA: TGCAGTGCTAGCGCCGATAAGACAGGAATTTACGAGCAGTACTTC
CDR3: CSASADKTGIYEQYF

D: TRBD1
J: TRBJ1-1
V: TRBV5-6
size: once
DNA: TGTGCCAGCAGCCGTCCACTGGGACAGATGAACACTGAAGCTTTCTTT
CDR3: CASSRPLGQMNTEAFF

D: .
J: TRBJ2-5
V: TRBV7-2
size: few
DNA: TGTGCCAGCAGCCGAATGATGACTAGTACGTTGGAGACCCAGTACTTC
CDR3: CASSRMMTSTLETQYF

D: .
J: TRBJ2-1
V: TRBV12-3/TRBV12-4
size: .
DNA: TGTGCCAGCAGTTTTCCCCGATGGGGGAACTCCTACAATGAGCAGTTCTTC
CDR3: CASSFPRWGNSYNEQFF

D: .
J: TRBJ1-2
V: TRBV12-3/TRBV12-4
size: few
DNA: TGTGCCAGCAGTTTAAGATCTACCTATGGCTACACCTTC
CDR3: CASSLRSTYGYTF

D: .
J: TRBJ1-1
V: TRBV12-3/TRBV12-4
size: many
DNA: TGTGCCAGCAGCCCGGGCCTCCACCCCACTGAAGCTTTCTTT
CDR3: CASSPGLHPTEAFF

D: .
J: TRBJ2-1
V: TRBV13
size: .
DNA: TGTGCCAGCAGCCCGACGGGGGGCGGGAATGAGCAGTTCTTC
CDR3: CASSPTGGGNEQFF

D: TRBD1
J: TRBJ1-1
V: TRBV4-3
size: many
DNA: TGCGCCAGCAGCCAATCTGTAGGGGGCGGTGGGGAAGCTTTCTTT
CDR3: CASSQSVGGGGEAFF

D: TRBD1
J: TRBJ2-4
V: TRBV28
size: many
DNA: TGTGCCAGCAGCTCCAATCCCGGGACAGAACCTATAGCCAAAAACATTCAGTACTTC
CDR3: CASSSNPGTEPIAKNIQYF

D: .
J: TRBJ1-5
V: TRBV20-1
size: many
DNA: TGCAGTGCTAGCATACCAGGGAATCAGCCCCAGCATTTT
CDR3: CSASIPGNQPQHF

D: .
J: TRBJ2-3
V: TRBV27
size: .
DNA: TGTGCCAGCAGTTTGGGGTGGGGCACAGATACGCAGTATTTT
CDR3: CASSLGWGTDTQYF

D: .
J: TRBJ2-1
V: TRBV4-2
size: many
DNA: TGTGCCAGCAGCCAAGACTTCATCCGGAGCAATGAGCAGTTCTTC
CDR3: CASSQDFIRSNEQFF

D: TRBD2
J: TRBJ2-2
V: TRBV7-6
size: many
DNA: TGTGCCAGCAGCCCTAGCGGGGGCGTGAACACCGGGGAGCTGTTTTTT
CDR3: CASSPSGGVNTGELFF

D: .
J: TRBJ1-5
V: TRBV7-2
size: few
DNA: TGTGCCAGCAGCTTACTGGGGACGGAGTATCAGCCCCAGCATTTT
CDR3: CASSLLGTEYQPQHF

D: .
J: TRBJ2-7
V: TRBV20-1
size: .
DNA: TGCAGTGCTAGAGATTATCGGGGTTCGAGGTCCTACGAGCAGTACTTC
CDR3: CSARDYRGSRSYEQYF

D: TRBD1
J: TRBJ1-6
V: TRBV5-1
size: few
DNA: TGCGCCAGCAGCTTCAGGGAGAGGGGGACAGTCAATTCACCCCTCCACTTT
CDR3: CASSFRERGTVNSPLHF

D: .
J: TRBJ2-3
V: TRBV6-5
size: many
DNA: TGTGCCAGCAGTAACAGACGGGATAATACGCAGTATTTT
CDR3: CASSNRRDNTQYF

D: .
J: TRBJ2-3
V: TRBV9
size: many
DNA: TGTGCCAGCAGCGTAGAGGAGAGCTCAGATACGCAGTATTTT
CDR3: CASSVEESSDTQYF

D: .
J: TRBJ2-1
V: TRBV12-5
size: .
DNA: TGTGCTAGTGGCATAGGGGGGAATGAGCAGTTCTTC
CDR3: CASGIGGNEQFF

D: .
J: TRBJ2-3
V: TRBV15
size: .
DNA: TGTGCCACCAGCAGAGATATGAGGGCAGATACGCAGTATTTT
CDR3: CATSRDMRADTQYF

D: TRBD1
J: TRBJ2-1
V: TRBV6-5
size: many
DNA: TGTGCCAGCAGTTACTTCACCGGGACAGGATCCTACAATGAGCAGTTCTTC
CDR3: CASSYFTGTGSYNEQFF

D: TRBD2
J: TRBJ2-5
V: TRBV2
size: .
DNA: TGTGCCAGCCTGAGGGAGGGAGAGACCCAGTACTTC
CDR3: CASLREGETQYF

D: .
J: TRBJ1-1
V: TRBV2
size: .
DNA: TGTGCCAGCCTAAAGAGGGACAAGAACACTGAAGCTTTCTTT
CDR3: CASLKRDKNTEAFF

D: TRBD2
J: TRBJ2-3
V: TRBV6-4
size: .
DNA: TGTGCCAGCAGCCGAGACGGCGGGGGGGCCCTAGATACGCAGTATTTT
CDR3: CASSRDGGGALDTQYF

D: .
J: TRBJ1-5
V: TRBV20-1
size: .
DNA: TGCAGTGCTAGGCTCGGGTTCAGCAATCAGCCCCAGCATTTT
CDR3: CSARLGFSNQPQHF

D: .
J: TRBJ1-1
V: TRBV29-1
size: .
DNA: TGCAGCGTTGGAGGCCTGAACACTGAAGCTTTCTTT
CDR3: CSVGGLNTEAFF

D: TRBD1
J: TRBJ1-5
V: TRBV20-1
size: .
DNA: TGCAGTGCGTGGGACAGGGGGCGAGGGCAGCCCCAGCATTTT
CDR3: CSAWDRGRGQPQHF

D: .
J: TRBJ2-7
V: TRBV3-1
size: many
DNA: TGTGCCAGCAGCCCAGGGGGCGGGGGAATAATCTACGAGCAGTACTTC
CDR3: CASSPGGGGIIYEQYF

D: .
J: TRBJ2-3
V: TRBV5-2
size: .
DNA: TGTGCCATGGGCTCCAGGGGGGGGATCACAGATACGCAGTATTTT
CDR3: CAMGSRGGITDTQYF

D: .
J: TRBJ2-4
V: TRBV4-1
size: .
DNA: TGCGCCAGCAGCCAAGAGGGAGGGCAACAGGGACTAGCCAAAAACATTCAGTACTTC
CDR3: CASSQEGGQQGLAKNIQYF

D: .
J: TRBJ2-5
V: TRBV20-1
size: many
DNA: TGCAGTGCTATGTCGGGGTGGGAGACCCAGTACTTC
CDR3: CSAMSGWETQYF

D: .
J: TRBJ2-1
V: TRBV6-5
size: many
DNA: TGTGCCAGCAGCCGCACCGCCCAGGTGCGTTACAATGAGCAGTTCTTC
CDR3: CASSRTAQVRYNEQFF

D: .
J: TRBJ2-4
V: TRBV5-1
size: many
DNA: TGCGCCAGCAGCCCTTCTGAAAGGAGAGCCAAAAACATTCAGTACTTC
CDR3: CASSPSERRAKNIQYF

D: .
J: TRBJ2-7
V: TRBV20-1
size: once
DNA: TGCTGTGCTAGAGATAGGGGGGGCGGCTACGAGCAGTACTTC
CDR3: CCARDRGGGYEQYF

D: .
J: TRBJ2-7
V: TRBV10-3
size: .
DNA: TGTGCCATCAGTCAAGACAGGTACTCCTACGAGCAGTACTTC
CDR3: CAISQDRYSYEQYF

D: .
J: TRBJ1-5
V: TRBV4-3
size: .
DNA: TGCGCCAGCAGCCAAGAATGGGGGGCAGTAAATCAGCCCCAGCATTTT
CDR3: CASSQEWGAVNQPQHF

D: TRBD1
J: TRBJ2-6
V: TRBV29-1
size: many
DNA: TGCACCCGCGAGGACAGGGACTGCTCTGGGGCCAACGTCCTGACTTTC
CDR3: CTREDRDCSGANVLTF

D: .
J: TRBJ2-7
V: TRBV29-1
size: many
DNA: TGCAGCGTAAGGGACTCTTACTCCTACGAGCAGTACTTC
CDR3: CSVRDSYSYEQYF

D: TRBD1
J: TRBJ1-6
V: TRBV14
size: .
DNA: TGTGCCAGCAGCCACCCGGGACAGCATTCACCCCTCCACTTT
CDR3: CASSHPGQHSPLHF

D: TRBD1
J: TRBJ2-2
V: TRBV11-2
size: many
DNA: TGTGCCAGCAGCTTAAGGGACAGGGTCATCGCGAACACCGGGGAGCTGTTTTTT
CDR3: CASSLRDRVIANTGELFF

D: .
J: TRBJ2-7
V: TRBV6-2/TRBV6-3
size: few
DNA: TGTGCCAGCAGCAGGGTTCAAGAGCAGTACTTC
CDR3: CASSRVQEQYF

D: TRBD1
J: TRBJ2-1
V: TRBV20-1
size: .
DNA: TGCAGTGCTAGAGAGGGACAGGGGGCGGTTTACAATGAGCAGTTCTTC
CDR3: CSAREGQGAVYNEQFF

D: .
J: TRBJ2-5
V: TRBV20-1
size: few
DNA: TGCAGTGCTAGACCCCCGCAGGCCTTGTTCTGGGAGACCCAGTACTTC
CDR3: CSARPPQALFWETQYF

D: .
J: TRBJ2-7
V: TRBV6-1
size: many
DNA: TGTGCCAGCAGTGAAGGTTTCAGTTACCTCTCCTACGAGCAGTACTTC
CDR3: CASSEGFSYLSYEQYF

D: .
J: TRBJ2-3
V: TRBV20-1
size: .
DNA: TGCAGTGCTAGAGAGGACGTTGCCACGCAGTATTTT
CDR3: CSAREDVATQYF

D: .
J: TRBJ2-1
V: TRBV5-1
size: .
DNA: TGCGCCAGCAGTTGGGGGGGCGGGGATGAGCAGTTCTTC
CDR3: CASSWGGGDEQFF

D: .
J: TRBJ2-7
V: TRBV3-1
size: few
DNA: TGTGCCAGCAGCCAAGAACACAGGGACCACGAGCAGTACTTC
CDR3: CASSQEHRDHEQYF

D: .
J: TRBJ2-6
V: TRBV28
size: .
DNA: TGTGCCAGCAGTTCCAGGACAGAAACTGGGGCCAACGTCCTGACTTTC
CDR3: CASSSRTETGANVLTF

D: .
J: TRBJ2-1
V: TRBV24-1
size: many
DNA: TGTGCCACCAGTGATAATTACAATGAGCAGTTCTTC
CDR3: CATSDNYNEQFF